The 22 T cell receptor beta chains listed next were all sequenced from one sample in a study of neurological immune-mediated disorders. TCRdb fed the 5' RACE reads into MiXCR, producing one record per CDR3 protein. Of 19,000 or so distinct CDR3 sequences detected, roughly 15% appear once; the ten largest clones hold 7.8%. The sample taken for sequencing was CD4+ T cells from blood. These receptors originate from a woman aged 60 to 75 with HTLV-1-associated myelopathy (HAM/TSP).

This clonotype was found many times. This chain links TRBV20-1 with TRBJ1-1; D call uncertain. The V and J ends lost 0 bases and 0 bases respectively, with 11 bases between them. This CDR3 is built from 15 residues. CDR1 is DFQATT and CDR2 is SNEGSKA in the germline V gene (reference sequence). CDR3 in amino acids: CSARDRELMNTEAFF. CDR3 nucleotides: TGCAGTGCTAGAGATAGGGAGCTAATGAACACTGAAGCTTTCTTT.

CDR3 in amino acids: CSAGSSGRSSYNEQFF. CDR3 DNA sequence: TGCAGTGCCGGGAGCAGCGGGAGGAGCTCCTACAATGAGCAGTTCTTC. This chain links TRBV20-1 with TRBJ2-1; 9 positions match TRBD2. This CDR3 is 16 amino acids long. The V gene end was trimmed by 6 bases and the J gene end by 0 bases; junction bases not matched to a gene: 9. The germline V gene has CDR1 DFQATT and CDR2 SNEGSKA (reference sequence).

This clonotype has a count of ten or more. The gene calls are TRBV27 and TRBJ2-3, with 10 bases identical to TRBD2. Germline CDR1 is MNHEY and CDR2 is SMNVEV (reference sequence). The CDR3 is 17 residues long. With 0 bases clipped from V and 6 bases from J, the junction kept 9 bases outside the gene matches. CDR3 nucleotides: TGTGCCAGCAGTTTATCGAGTCTAGCGGGGGTGCCGGATACGCAGTATTTT. This translates into CASSLSSLAGVPDTQYF.

This clonotype came up many times. J is TRBJ1-5 and V is TRBV7-9; 12 positions match TRBD1. With 5 bases clipped from V and 5 bases from J, the junction kept 10 bases outside the gene matches. The CDR3 consists of 17 residues. Germline values: CDR1 SEHNR, CDR2 FQNEAQ (reference sequence). CDR3 DNA sequence: TGTGCCAGCAGCGCATCCGGGACAGGGGGCGACGATCAGCCCCAGCATTTT. It encodes CASSASGTGGDDQPQHF.

This clonotype was seen ten or more times. The chain recombines TRBV7-8 with TRBJ2-7; 7 bases are shared with TRBD1. The germline V gene has CDR1 SGHVS and CDR2 FQNEAQ. Trimming removed 6 bases from V and 4 bases from J; junction bases left unmatched: 9. The CDR3 totals 14 residues. CDR3 bases: TGTGCCAGCAGGCCCAGACAGGGAACATACGAGCAGTACTTC. This gives the protein CASRPRQGTYEQYF.

The sample holds one count of this clonotype. CDR3 sequence reads: CASSRVGGRHPQHF. DNA of the CDR3: TGCGCCAGCAGCCGCGTAGGGGGCCGTCATCCCCAGCATTTT. The chain couples TRBV5-1 to TRBJ1-5, with 7 bases aligning to TRBD1. The CDR3 sequence is 14 residues long. Germline CDR1 reads SGHRS; CDR2 reads YFSETQ. The V segment lost 4 bases and the J segment 10 bases; nucleotides outside the gene matches: 11. The variable domain in full, completed from reference TRBV5-1 and TRBJ1-5, reads KAGVTQTPRYLIKTRGQQVTLSCSPISGHRSVSWYQQTPGQGLQFLFEYFSETQRNKGNFPGRFSGRQFSNSRSEMNVSTLELGDSALYLCASSRVGGRHPQHFGDGTRLSIL.

This clonotype was detected many times. The V gene is TRBV15, the J gene TRBJ1-6; TRBD1 aligns across 7 bases. Trimming at V came to 3 bases and at J to 4 bases, leaving 15 bases not matched to a gene. The CDR3 is 19 amino acids. Germline V gene lookup returns CDR1 LNHNV and CDR2 YYDKDF (reference sequence). This CDR3 reads CATSRGQSGRQGYNSPLHF. The CDR3 region has the DNA TGTGCCACCAGCAGGGGCCAGAGTGGTCGACAGGGATATAATTCACCCCTCCACTTT.

This clonotype has a count of ten or more. CDR3 loop: CASSPGQGARVSGNQPQHF. The CDR3 DNA sequence: TGCGCCAGCAGCCCAGGACAGGGGGCGAGGGTTTCTGGCAATCAGCCCCAGCATTTT. The gene calls are TRBV4-1 and TRBJ1-5; 11 nucleotides agree with TRBD1. This CDR3 spans 19 amino acids. CDR1 MGHRA and CDR2 YSYEKL come from the germline V gene. With V trimmed by 4 bases and J by 2 bases, 13 bases remained unmatched.

In this sample, this clonotype turned up many times. This chain links TRBV3-1 with TRBJ1-1; D is unclear. The V end was cut by 0 bases, the J end by 11 bases, with 16 bases between. This CDR3 is built from 14 residues. From germline, CDR1 is LGHDT and CDR2 YNNKEL (reference sequence). The CDR3 loop reads CASSQDLRGLDAFF. CDR3 nucleotide sequence: TGTGCCAGCAGCCAAGATCTTAGAGGTCTGGACGCTTTCTTT.

This clonotype was observed many times. The rearrangement uses TRBV20-1 and TRBJ2-1; 7 bases are shared with TRBD1. The V and J ends lost 3 bases and 2 bases, in that order; junction bases with no gene match: 7. The CDR3 is 15 residues long. CDR1 and CDR2 (germline): DFQATT, SNEGSKA (reference sequence). Here the CDR3 reads CSASVNRGPYNEQFF. The DNA of the CDR3 is TGCAGTGCTAGCGTTAACAGGGGACCCTACAATGAGCAGTTCTTC.

This clonotype was seen at least ten times. The V gene is TRBV7-2, the J gene TRBJ2-5; 12 nucleotides agree with TRBD1. The CDR3 is made up of 15 amino acids. V lost 5 bases, J lost 4 bases, and 5 bases stayed unmatched. Germline CDR1 is SGHTA and CDR2 is FQGNSA. In nucleotides, the CDR3 is TGTGCCAGCAGCATAGGGACAGGGGGCGTAGAGACCCAGTACTTC. Protein product: CASSIGTGGVETQYF.

The gene calls are TRBV20-1 and TRBJ2-3; D might be TRBD1 or TRBD2, each matching 6 bases. CDR3 length equals 15 residues. Looked up from germline, CDR1 is DFQATT and CDR2 is SNEGSKA (reference sequence). V was clipped by 6 bases and J by 3 bases, with 19 bases between them. The CDR3 protein is CSAPPHRRGTDTQYF. The CDR3 region has the DNA TGCAGTGCACCCCCCCACAGGAGGGGGACAGATACGCAGTATTTT.

This clonotype appeared many times. The J gene is TRBJ1-5, the V gene TRBV19; the D gene is possibly TRBD1 (5 bases). The V gene lost 5 bases and the J gene lost 7 bases, with 12 bases spanning the gap. CDR1 and CDR2 from the germline V gene are LNHDA and SQIVND (reference sequence). The CDR3 loop spans 13 amino acids. The CDR3 region is CASSSQDRQPQHF. For the CDR3, the DNA is TGTGCCAGTAGTTCACAGGACCGGCAGCCCCAGCATTTT.

The table lists this clonotype with many counts. The chain joins TRBV25-1 to TRBJ2-7; 7 nucleotides match TRBD1. The ends lost 5 bases at V and 3 bases at J; junction bases unmatched: 10. CDR1 MGHDK and CDR2 SYGVNS come from the germline V gene. CDR3 length: 15 amino acids. CDR3 bases: TGTGCCAGCAGTAAGACAGGGCCCACGATCTACGAGCAGTACTTC. Translation gives CASSKTGPTIYEQYF.

This clonotype was detected many times. This chain connects TRBV29-1 to TRBJ1-1; the D gene is possibly TRBD1 (5 bases). The CDR3 is 12 amino acids. CDR1 SQVTM and CDR2 ANQGSEA come from the germline V gene. V lost 4 bases, J lost 5 bases, and 11 bases lay in between. The CDR3 here is CSVAPGGTEAFF. As DNA, the CDR3 is TGCAGCGTTGCGCCTGGGGGGACTGAAGCTTTCTTT.

This clonotype was found a few times. The J gene is TRBJ1-2, the V gene TRBV11-3; 10 nucleotides match TRBD1. Trimming cost V 1 base and J 2 bases; bases outside gene matches: 4. The CDR3 contains 16 residues. The germline CDR1 and CDR2 sequences are SGHNT and YENEEA. This CDR3 reads CASSLGKGQGNYGYTF. CDR3 DNA sequence: TGTGCCAGCAGCTTAGGGAAGGGACAGGGGAACTATGGCTACACCTTC.

This clonotype was seen ten or more times. The J gene is TRBJ1-1, the V gene TRBV20-1; the D gene is possibly TRBD1 (6 bases). With 4 bases removed from V and 0 bases from J, the gap between germline ends came to 9 bases. From germline, CDR1 is DFQATT and CDR2 SNEGSKA (reference sequence). CDR3 length: 13 amino acids. The CDR3 spells CSAIGQLNTEAFF. CDR3 DNA sequence: TGCAGTGCTATTGGACAGTTGAACACTGAAGCTTTCTTT.

At least ten counts were recorded for this clonotype. The rearrangement uses TRBV7-2 and TRBJ2-3; no reliable D call. The CDR3 loop spans 13 amino acids. The V end was cut by 1 base, the J end by 4 bases, with 6 bases between. CDR1 SGHTA and CDR2 FQGNSA come from the germline V gene. The CDR3 region is CASSLGFSDTQYF. The CDR3 DNA sequence: TGTGCCAGCAGCTTAGGGTTCTCAGATACGCAGTATTTT.

This chain connects TRBV4-2 to TRBJ1-1, with D perhaps matching TRBD1 (5 bases). CDR3 length: 15 residues. Germline-derived CDR1 and CDR2 are LGHNA and YNFKEQ. V lost 1 base and J lost 2, with 11 bases in between. The CDR3 DNA sequence: TGTGCCAGCAGCCAAGTATACAGGACCAACACTGAAGCTTTCTTT. Its protein is CASSQVYRTNTEAFF.

This clonotype was observed at least ten times. The CDR3 spells CASSTSIDQPQHF. The CDR3 bases are TGTGCCAGCAGCACATCTATAGATCAGCCCCAGCATTTT. The V gene is TRBV7-2, the J gene TRBJ1-5; D is unclear. Germline CDR1 SGHTA, CDR2 FQGNSA. V gave up 5 bases and J gave up 5 bases, with 10 bases separating them. The CDR3 spans 13 residues.

With respect to this clonotype: Mismatch with germline at one junction end may stem from a read error. This sequence joins TRBV4-3 and TRBJ2-3; the D gene could be TRBD1 or TRBD2 (6 bases each). CDR3 length: 14 residues. In germline, CDR1 is LGHNA, CDR2 YSLEER. This CDR3 reads CSSSQVKGGDTQYF. DNA of the CDR3: TGCTCCAGCAGCCAAGTGAAGGGGGGTGATACGCAGTATTTT.

This clonotype was seen many times. V and J are TRBV20-1 and TRBJ1-4, with 7 bases identical to TRBD1. Germline V gene data show CDR1 as DFQATT and CDR2 as SNEGSKA (reference sequence). The junction had 7 bases not matched to a gene; V was cut back by 6 bases and J by 3 bases. The CDR3 totals 14 residues. CDR3 DNA: TGCAGTGCCGTCGGCAGGGGGTCTAATGAAAAACTGTTTTTT. Translation: CSAVGRGSNEKLFF.